The 10 T cell receptor beta chains listed next were all sequenced from one sample in a study of T cell responses to AZD1222 COVID-19 vaccine. Measured with immunoSEQ multiplex PCR; TCRdb has only the in-frame clones, and not every one. The profile shows tens of thousands of clones, 75% to 90% of them singletons. The sample was peripheral blood, taken 28 days after the second AZD1222 dose. The receptors originated from an adult who received the AZD1222 COVID-19 vaccine.

This clone appeared a single time. The chain is built from TRBV28 and TRBJ1-3; TRBD1 matches 7 bases. The CDR3 is 14 residues long. The V and J ends lost 9 bases and 3 bases, in that order; junction bases with no gene match: 8. Germline CDR1 is MDHEN and CDR2 is SYDVKM. The CDR3 protein is CASLDRAGGNTIYF. For the CDR3, the DNA is TGTGCCAGTCTAGACAGGGCCGGTGGAAACACCATATATTTT.

V is TRBV27 and J is TRBJ2-3; D perhaps matches TRBD2 (6 bases). Germline CDR1 MNHEY, CDR2 SMNVEV (reference sequence). CDR3 length: 17 amino acids. V was pared by 1 base and J by 2 bases, with 16 bases between. This CDR3 is CASSLCDPGLNTDTQYF. CDR3 in DNA: TGTGCCAGCAGTTTATGTGACCCGGGACTGAACACAGATACGCAGTATTTT.

This clone was observed a few times. This rearrangement joins TRBV15 to TRBJ1-2, with TRBD1 matching over 7 bases. The CDR3 runs 14 residues. The V gene's germline CDR1 is LNHNV and CDR2 YYDKDF (reference sequence). V lost 0 bases to trimming and J lost 5 bases; unmatched junction nucleotides: 3. CDR3 nucleotides: TGTGCCACCAGCAGAGATGAGGGGGCGTATGGCTACACCTTC. Residues: CATSRDEGAYGYTF.

This chain joins TRBV3-1 (or the pseudogene TRBV3-2) and TRBJ2-3; no firm D call. The CDR3 runs 14 residues. Per the germline V gene, CDR1 is LGHDT and CDR2 is YNNKEL (reference sequence). Deletions cut 3 bases from V and 3 bases from J, with 10 bases between. CDR3 residues: CASSQRHGTDTQYF. For the CDR3, the DNA is TGTGCCAGCAGCCAGAGACATGGGACAGATACGCAGTATTTT.

V and J are TRBV20-1 and TRBJ1-5; D remains ambiguous. The CDR3 has 14 residues. Trimming cost V 3 bases and J 5 bases, with 14 bases left between them. From germline, CDR1 is DFQATT and CDR2 SNEGSKA (reference sequence). The CDR3 sequence: CSASSQPRDQPQHF. The CDR3 nucleotides are TGCAGTGCTAGTTCACAGCCACGCGATCAGCCCCAGCATTTT.

The CDR3 spells CASSLAEALGNEQFF. CDR3 in DNA: TGCGCCAGCAGCTTGGCCGAGGCCTTAGGCAATGAGCAGTTCTTC. The chain recombines TRBV5-1 with TRBJ2-1; D is uncertain. The CDR3 is 15 residues long. V shed 0 bases and J shed 6 bases, with 13 bases lying between them. The V gene's germline CDR1 is SGHRS and CDR2 YFSETQ. The variable domain in full, with the rest retrieved from reference TRBV5-1 and TRBJ2-1, is KAGVTQTPRYLIKTRGQQVTLSCSPISGHRSVSWYQQTPGQGLQFLFEYFSETQRNKGNFPGRFSGRQFSNSRSEMNVSTLELGDSALYLCASSLAEALGNEQFFGPGTRLTVL.

This sequence joins TRBV6-2 or TRBV6-3 and TRBJ2-7, with D unresolved. Trimming stripped 5 bases from V and 3 bases from J, with 5 bases between. The germline gives CDR1 MNHEY, CDR2 SVGEGT. The CDR3 is 11 residues long. The CDR3 spells CASSPRYEQYF. The CDR3 DNA sequence: TGTGCCAGCAGTCCCCGCTACGAGCAGTACTTC.

J is TRBJ2-1 and V is TRBV20-1; no clear D gene. This CDR3 has 10 residues. Trimming took 3 bases from V and 5 from J, leaving 2 bases between them. From germline, CDR1 is DFQATT and CDR2 SNEGSKA (reference sequence). CDR3 nucleotides: TGCAGTGCTAGGAACAATGAGCAGTTCTTC. Encoded protein: CSARNNEQFF.

The chain couples TRBV10-3 to TRBJ1-1, with D unresolved. The CDR3 loop spans 12 amino acids. V lost 8 bases and J 3 bases, leaving 10 bases between the germline ends. Per the germline V gene, CDR1 is ENHRY and CDR2 is SYGVKD. The CDR3 DNA reads as TGTGCCATCGGAGGCCCGGACACTGAAGCTTTCTTT. Translating it yields CAIGGPDTEAFF.

This clone was observed once. The chain carries TRBV7-9 and TRBJ2-5; 9 bases map to TRBD1. This CDR3 is 15 amino acids long. V was pared by 5 bases and J by 9 bases, with 13 bases of the junction left unmatched. Germline V gene sequence: CDR1 SEHNR, CDR2 FQNEAQ (reference sequence). The CDR3 protein is CASSRWTGEGVAQYF. DNA of the CDR3: TGTGCCAGCAGCCGATGGACAGGGGAGGGGGTGGCCCAGTACTTC.